The 27 T cell receptor beta chains presented below share a single source sample, sequenced in a study of blood T cell repertoires in COVID-19. Sequenced by immunoSEQ multiplex PCR; TCRdb stores in-frame clones only, minus some. The data contain 110,000 to 150,000 clones, approximately 79% of them seen just once; the ten biggest clones take up approximately 3.5%. Specimen: peripheral blood. The source of these receptors is a man in his 60s with acute or convalescent COVID-19.

This rearrangement joins TRBV5-1 to TRBJ2-1, with 10 positions matching TRBD2. Germline V gene lookup returns CDR1 SGHRS and CDR2 YFSETQ. V shed 3 bases and J 5 bases; nucleotides not matched to a gene: 5. The CDR3 runs to 15 residues. Here the CDR3 DNA reads TGCGCCAGCAGCTCGGGACTAGCGTTAGACAATGAGCAGTTCTTC. Its translation: CASSSGLALDNEQFF.

In its sample, this clone was seen once. The rearrangement joins TRBV19 to TRBJ2-3; 7 nucleotides line up with TRBD1. The germline V gene has CDR1 LNHDA and CDR2 SQIVND (reference sequence). This CDR3 has 16 amino acids. The trim removed 6 bases at V and 3 bases at J, leaving 12 bases unmatched. The DNA for the CDR3 is TGTGCCAGTAGGCCCCAAAAAGGGGGCACGACAGATACGCAGTATTTT. It translates to CASRPQKGGTTDTQYF.

The CDR3 DNA reads as TGTGCCAGCAGTAGCTACACCATATATTTT. This sequence encodes CASSSYTIYF. This chain links TRBV12-3 or TRBV12-4 with TRBJ1-3; D is ambiguous. The V and J ends lost 5 bases and 8 bases respectively, with 4 bases between them. This CDR3 has 10 amino acids.

CDR3 region: CASSMRRGMNTGELFF. The CDR3 coding sequence is TGTGCCAGTAGTATGCGCAGGGGCATGAACACCGGGGAGCTGTTTTTT. The rearrangement joins TRBV19 to TRBJ2-2, with a tentative D call TRBD1 (6 bases). With 3 bases removed from V and 1 base from J, the gap between germline ends came to 12 bases. The CDR3 spans 16 residues. CDR1 is LNHDA and CDR2 is SQIVND in the germline V gene (reference sequence).

The chain joins TRBV4-1 to TRBJ2-1, with 8 bases lining up with TRBD2. The CDR3 consists of 13 residues. V lost 4 bases to trimming and J lost 8 bases; unmatched junction nucleotides: 4. Per germline, CDR1 MGHRA and CDR2 YSYEKL. The CDR3 here is CASSPAGADEQFF. The CDR3 nucleotides read TGCGCCAGCAGCCCAGCGGGGGCCGATGAGCAGTTCTTC.

The rearrangement uses TRBV2 and TRBJ2-7, with D uncertain. The V end lost 3 bases, the J end lost 3 bases, and 15 bases lay between the germline ends. Germline V lookup: CDR1 SNHLY, CDR2 FYNNEI. The CDR3 loop spans 15 amino acids. The CDR3 is CASSDTPTNDYEQYF. CDR3 coding DNA: TGTGCCAGCAGTGACACCCCAACTAACGACTACGAGCAGTACTTC. Drawing the rest from reference TRBV2 and TRBJ2-7, the complete variable domain is EPEVTQTPSHQVTQMGQEVILRCVPISNHLYFYWYRQILGQKVEFLVSFYNNEISEKSEIFDDQFSVERPDGSNFTLKIRSTKLEDSAMYFCASSDTPTNDYEQYFGPGTRLTVT.

The chain combines TRBV30 with TRBJ2-7; D gene unclear. CDR3 length: 14 amino acids. CDR1 is GTSNPN and CDR2 is SVGIG in the germline V gene (reference sequence). Trimming left V 1 base short and J 2 bases short, with 12 bases between. CDR3 region: CAWSASGFTYEQYF. The CDR3 nucleotides read TGTGCCTGGAGTGCGTCAGGTTTTACCTACGAGCAGTACTTC. Based on the CDR3 plus reference TRBV30 and TRBJ2-7, the full variable domain is SQTIHQWPATLVQPVGSPLSLECTVEGTSNPNLYWYRQAAGRGLQLLFYSVGIGQISSEVPQNLSASRPQDRQFILSSKKLLLSDSGFYLCAWSASGFTYEQYFGPGTRLTVT.

The chain has TRBV28 and TRBJ2-4; possible D gene TRBD2, 6 bases. CDR1 and CDR2 (germline): MDHEN, SYDVKM. The CDR3 consists of 15 residues. V was cut by 4 bases and J by 1 base, with 11 bases left in between. The CDR3 DNA is TGTGCCAGCAGTTCTCCTAGCGTTGCCAAAAACATTCAGTACTTC. This gives the protein CASSSPSVAKNIQYF. Using reference TRBV28 and TRBJ2-4 for the parts outside the CDR3, the full variable domain is DVKVTQSSRYLVKRTGEKVFLECVQDMDHENMFWYRQDPGLGLRLIYFSYDVKMKEKGDIPEGYSVSREKKERFSLILESASTNQTSMYLCASSSPSVAKNIQYFGAGTRLSVL.

The V and J genes are TRBV14 and TRBJ2-1; TRBD2 is a possible D gene (6 bases). CDR3 size: 14 residues. The germline V and J ends were trimmed by 6 bases and 7 bases, with 16 bases remaining between them. CDR1 SGHDN and CDR2 FVKESK come from the germline V gene. The CDR3 coding sequence is TGTGCCAGCAGTCCCTGGACTATCGCTAATGAGCAGTTCTTC. As protein: CASSPWTIANEQFF.

This clone has just one count. The rearrangement joins TRBV9 to TRBJ2-3, with D possibly TRBD1 on 6 matching bases. Germline-derived CDR1 and CDR2 are SGDLS and YYNGEE. The CDR3 length is 16 residues. The V end was cut by 0 bases, the J end by 2 bases, with 13 bases between. DNA for the CDR3: TGTGCCAGCAGCGTAGCGACGGGACAACTCACAGATACGCAGTATTTT. This translates into CASSVATGQLTDTQYF. Full variable domain (remainder filled in from reference TRBV9 and TRBJ2-3): DSGVTQTPKHLITATGQRVTLRCSPRSGDLSVYWYQQSLDQGLQFLIQYYNGEERAKGNILERFSAQQFPDLHSELNLSSLELGDSALYFCASSVATGQLTDTQYFGPGTRLTVL.

This chain joins TRBV30 and TRBJ2-5; 11 bases are shared with TRBD1. J gave up 5 bases and V 0 bases, and 5 bases lay outside the gene matches. Looked up from germline, CDR1 is GTSNPN and CDR2 is SVGIG (reference sequence). The CDR3 totals 15 residues. Here the CDR3 DNA reads TGTGCCTGGAGTGTACGGACAGGGGGCAGGGAGACCCAGTACTTC. It is translated as CAWSVRTGGRETQYF.

The V call is TRBV16, the J call TRBJ1-5; D unclear. Germline lookup yields CDR1 KGHSY and CDR2 FQNENV. The CDR3 extends over 14 amino acids. The V end lost 1 base, the J end lost 2 bases, and 6 bases lay between the germline ends. CDR3 region: CASSQFAGNQPQHF. The CDR3, as DNA: TGTGCCAGCAGCCAATTCGCAGGCAATCAGCCCCAGCATTTT.

The rearrangement uses TRBV30 and TRBJ2-1; TRBD2 matches at 8 bases. Per the germline V gene, CDR1 is GTSNPN and CDR2 is SVGIG (reference sequence). V was pared by 2 bases and J by 11 bases, with 5 bases of the junction left unmatched. This CDR3 is built from 12 residues. As DNA, the CDR3 is TGTGCCTGGAGTACCACTAGCGGAAAGCAGTTCTTC. Residues: CAWSTTSGKQFF.

The chain joins TRBV4-1 to TRBJ1-4; D not certain. Germline-derived CDR1 and CDR2 are MGHRA and YSYEKL. The V gene lost 6 bases and the J gene lost 6 bases, with 11 bases spanning the gap. The CDR3 extends over 13 amino acids. In DNA, the CDR3 is TGCGCCAGCAGTTCCGGGATTGATGAAAAACTGTTTTTT. It codes for CASSSGIDEKLFF.

The CDR3 DNA reads TGTGCCAGCAGCGAGGGACTAGCGTCTGGCGGGGAGCTGTTTTTT. The encoded protein is CASSEGLASGGELFF. The J gene is TRBJ2-2, the V gene TRBV9; 10 bases match TRBD2. Germline CDR1 reads SGDLS; CDR2 reads YYNGEE. The V gene end was trimmed by 3 bases and the J gene end by 7 bases; junction bases not matched to a gene: 6. CDR3 length: 15 amino acids.

The chain links TRBV9 to TRBJ2-2; 7 positions match TRBD1. The CDR3 has 15 amino acids. Germline CDR1 reads SGDLS; CDR2 reads YYNGEE. The V segment lost 2 bases and the J segment 8 bases; nucleotides outside the gene matches: 9. CDR3 loop: CASSVFDRVRGELFF. CDR3 DNA sequence: TGTGCCAGCAGCGTTTTCGACAGGGTCAGGGGGGAGCTGTTTTTT.

The chain recombines TRBV5-5 with TRBJ2-5, with 7 bases lining up with TRBD2. Germline CDR1 is SGHKS and CDR2 is YYEKEE (reference sequence). The V and J ends lost 2 bases and 1 base, in that order; junction bases with no gene match: 8. The CDR3 contains 16 residues. The CDR3 region is CASSLLGGLLQETQYF. The CDR3 DNA sequence: TGTGCCAGCAGCTTACTCGGGGGACTACTCCAAGAGACCCAGTACTTC. The whole variable domain, filled in from reference TRBV5-5 and TRBJ2-5, reads DAGVTQSPTHLIKTRGQQVTLRCSPISGHKSVSWYQQVLGQGPQFIFQYYEKEERGRGNFPDRFSARQFPNYSSELNVNALLLGDSALYLCASSLLGGLLQETQYFGPGTRLLVL.

This chain joins TRBV2 and TRBJ2-7, with 12 bases lining up with TRBD1. With 1 base clipped from V and 4 bases from J, the junction kept 2 bases outside the gene matches. This CDR3 comprises 15 residues. Germline CDR1 SNHLY, CDR2 FYNNEI. CDR3 nucleotides: TGTGCCAGCAGTGAAGGGGGACAGGGGGCGTACGAGCAGTACTTC. Translation gives CASSEGGQGAYEQYF.

This chain connects TRBV7-2 to TRBJ2-7, with 11 bases aligning to TRBD2. This CDR3 spans 14 amino acids. Unmatched junction bases numbered 7, after V lost 7 bases and J lost 5 bases. Germline CDR1 reads SGHTA; CDR2 reads FQGNSA. CDR3 bases: TGTGCCAGCAACCGGGGACTAGCGGACAACGAGCAGTACTTC. This encodes CASNRGLADNEQYF.

This clone has more than one count but fewer than ten. CDR3 in DNA: TGTGCCAGTTGTACTAGTCAAGTCTACAATGAGCAGTTCTTC. Protein product: CASCTSQVYNEQFF. The chain has TRBV5-4 and TRBJ2-1, with a tentative D call TRBD2 (5 bases). Germline loops: CDR1 SGHNT, CDR2 YYREEE (reference sequence). Trimming took off 8 bases at V and 3 bases at J, with 15 bases between the two ends. This CDR3 comprises 14 residues.

A few counts support this clone. The chain couples TRBV19 to TRBJ2-1, with TRBD1 matching 9 bases. This CDR3 contains 15 residues. V shed 5 bases and J 5 bases; nucleotides not matched to a gene: 7. CDR1 and CDR2 from the germline V gene are LNHDA and SQIVND (reference sequence). The CDR3 is CASSFGTGKDNEQFF. The CDR3 bases are TGTGCCAGTAGTTTCGGGACAGGGAAGGACAATGAGCAGTTCTTC.

The chain combines TRBV5-1 with TRBJ2-5; D may be TRBD1 (6 bases). V was trimmed by 3 bases and J by 2 bases, leaving 11 bases between them. CDR3 length equals 14 residues. Germline V gene data show CDR1 as SGHRS and CDR2 as YFSETQ. The CDR3 region has the DNA TGCGCCAGCAGCTATGCCGGGACACAAGAGACCCAGTACTTC. Its translation is CASSYAGTQETQYF.

The chain has TRBV2 and TRBJ2-5; tentatively, D is TRBD1 (5 bases). V lost 8 bases and J lost 5, with 15 bases in between. Germline CDR1 SNHLY, CDR2 FYNNEI. CDR3 size: 13 residues. For the CDR3, the DNA is TGTGCCAGCGGTAAGGGGTCCTGGGAGACCCAGTACTTC. Its translation is CASGKGSWETQYF. Complete variable domain (other parts from reference TRBV2 and TRBJ2-5): EPEVTQTPSHQVTQMGQEVILRCVPISNHLYFYWYRQILGQKVEFLVSFYNNEISEKSEIFDDQFSVERPDGSNFTLKIRSTKLEDSAMYFCASGKGSWETQYFGPGTRLLVL.

The chain uses TRBV28 and TRBJ2-7; 8 bases line up with TRBD1. The CDR3 extends over 14 amino acids. J gave up 4 bases and V 6 bases, and 8 bases lay outside the gene matches. Germline V gene sequence: CDR1 MDHEN, CDR2 SYDVKM. The CDR3 sequence is CASRRQGLAYEQYF. The CDR3 region has the DNA TGTGCCAGCAGGCGACAGGGGCTAGCATACGAGCAGTACTTC.

The chain links TRBV19 to TRBJ2-1; TRBD2 matches at 15 bases. CDR1 is LNHDA, CDR2 SQIVND, per germline (reference sequence). The CDR3 is made up of 16 amino acids. After removal of 7 bases from V and 3 bases from J, the junction contained 4 bases not matched to a gene. The CDR3 nucleotides read TGTGCCAGTACGGGACTAGCGGGAGGTTTCTACAATGAGCAGTTCTTC. Amino acid sequence: CASTGLAGGFYNEQFF.

The gene calls are TRBV28 and TRBJ1-1; a possible D gene is TRBD1 (5 bases). From germline, CDR1 is MDHEN and CDR2 SYDVKM. The CDR3 is made up of 14 amino acids. Trimming left V 6 bases short and J 4 bases short, with 15 bases between. The CDR3 loop is CASRLTGGATEAFF. The CDR3 DNA reads as TGTGCCAGCAGACTAACCGGGGGTGCCACTGAAGCTTTCTTT.

V is TRBV28 and J is TRBJ1-2; 7 nucleotides match TRBD1. The ends lost 8 bases at V and 4 bases at J; junction bases unmatched: 13. The V gene's germline CDR1 is MDHEN and CDR2 SYDVKM. CDR3 length: 15 amino acids. The CDR3 loop reads CASVRQGPIGYGYTF. DNA for the CDR3: TGTGCCAGCGTAAGACAGGGACCCATTGGCTATGGCTACACCTTC.